Each of the 12 T cell receptor beta chains below was sequenced from the same sample in a study of CD8+ T cells in alopecia areata. It was cDNA, reverse transcribed from extracted RNA, that served as the sequencing template. The table came from immunoSEQ multiplex PCR; TCRdb's copy has only in-frame clones and leaves some out. The sample consists of about 76,000 clones, approximately 70% of them appearing once. Stated treatment: oral pan-JAK inhibitor, 5-10 mg twice daily. Sequences were derived from CD8+ T cells sorted from blood, sampled at week 24, from a patient treated with tofacitinib. All receptors come from a human donor with alopecia areata.

The chain is built from TRBV27 and TRBJ2-5; 7 positions match TRBD1. Per the germline V gene, CDR1 is MNHEY and CDR2 is SMNVEV (reference sequence). V lost 9 bases and J lost 5; bases outside the gene matches: 12. CDR3 length equals 14 residues. CDR3 in amino acids: CASKQGSLRETQYF. The CDR3 nucleotides are TGTGCCAGTAAACAGGGGTCCCTTCGGGAGACCCAGTACTTC.

A few counts support this clone. The V gene is TRBV19, the J gene TRBJ2-7; D might be TRBD2 (5 bases). Trimming pared 3 bases from V and 5 bases from J, leaving 14 bases between. Germline V gives CDR1 LNHDA, CDR2 SQIVND (reference sequence). The length of the CDR3 is 14 residues. The CDR3 protein is CASSIYPGKDEQYF. In DNA, the CDR3 is TGTGCCAGTAGTATTTACCCGGGGAAGGACGAGCAGTACTTC. The full variable domain, in which reference TRBV19 and TRBJ2-7 provide the parts outside the CDR3, is DGGITQSPKYLFRKEGQNVTLSCEQNLNHDAMYWYRQDPGQGLRLIYYSQIVNDFQKGDIAEGYSVSREKKESFPLTVTSAQKNPTAFYLCASSIYPGKDEQYFGPGTRLTVT.

The V and J genes are TRBV29-1 and TRBJ1-2; 8 bases are shared with TRBD1. CDR1 is SQVTM and CDR2 is ANQGSEA in the germline V gene. After removal of 6 bases from V and 4 bases from J, the junction contained 10 bases not matched to a gene. The CDR3 is 14 residues long. The CDR3 coding sequence is TGCAGCGTCTCTGAGACAGGGGATGGCTATGGCTACACCTTC. Its protein product is CSVSETGDGYGYTF.

This rearrangement joins TRBV28 to TRBJ1-2; 8 bases align to TRBD1. The CDR3 length is 12 residues. The germline V gene has CDR1 MDHEN and CDR2 SYDVKM. V dropped 7 bases and J dropped 6; count of bases not matched to a gene: 4. The CDR3 sequence is CASNPTGDGYTF. CDR3 DNA: TGTGCCAGCAATCCGACAGGGGATGGCTACACCTTC.

The rearrangement uses TRBV7-2 and TRBJ1-2; perhaps TRBD1 as D (6 bases). The CDR3 covers 15 residues. V was clipped by 3 bases and J by 0 bases, with 11 bases between them. Germline V CDR1 and CDR2: SGHTA, FQGNSA. CDR3 in amino acids: CASSFSGEANYGYTF. The DNA for the CDR3 is TGTGCCAGCAGCTTTTCAGGGGAAGCTAACTATGGCTACACCTTC.

J is TRBJ1-5 and V is TRBV6-5; D gene uncertain. V lost 9 bases to trimming and J lost 7 bases, with 19 bases between them. CDR1 and CDR2 (germline): MNHEY, SVGAGI. This CDR3 is built from 14 residues. As DNA, the CDR3 is TGTGCCAGGGTGAGCGGGCCTTCAGAACAGCCCCAGCATTTT. Translating gives CARVSGPSEQPQHF.

This clone was recorded a few times. The chain employs TRBV19 and TRBJ1-1, with TRBD1 matching 10 bases. The CDR3 is 15 residues long. Trimming cost V 3 bases and J 4 bases; bases outside gene matches: 5. CDR1 is LNHDA, CDR2 SQIVND, per germline (reference sequence). CDR3 sequence reads: CASSILGQGSTEAFF. In DNA form, the CDR3 reads TGTGCCAGTAGTATCTTGGGACAGGGGTCCACTGAAGCTTTCTTT.

This chain uses TRBV7-6 with TRBJ2-7; 9 bases match TRBD1. Germline CDR1 is SGHVS and CDR2 is FNYEAQ. The V segment lost 5 bases and the J segment 0 bases; nucleotides outside the gene matches: 5. There are 15 residues in the CDR3. CDR3 coding DNA: TGTGCCAGCAGCCCCGGACAGGGGACCTCCTACGAGCAGTACTTC. Translation: CASSPGQGTSYEQYF.

The CDR3 DNA reads TGTGCCTGGAGTCCGGGATTGAACACTGAAGCTTTCTTT. Encoded protein: CAWSPGLNTEAFF. The J gene is TRBJ1-1, the V gene TRBV30; D ambiguous. V lost 2 bases to trimming and J lost 0 bases, with 7 bases between them. Germline CDR1 is GTSNPN and CDR2 is SVGIG (reference sequence). The CDR3 has 13 amino acids.

This chain connects TRBV5-1 to TRBJ2-2; maybe TRBD2 (6 bases). Trimming pared 0 bases from V and 1 base from J, leaving 13 bases between. This CDR3 is 17 amino acids long. CDR1 and CDR2 (germline): SGHRS, YFSETQ. The CDR3 bases are TGCGCCAGCAGCTTGGAGGGAGGCGGCCTGAACACCGGGGAGCTGTTTTTT. It translates to CASSLEGGGLNTGELFF.

In this sample, this clone turned up a few times. This chain links TRBV7-9 with TRBJ2-1, with D hard to call. Germline CDR1 reads SEHNR; CDR2 reads FQNEAQ (reference sequence). Trimming stripped 6 bases from V and 8 bases from J, with 8 bases between. The length of the CDR3 is 11 residues. The CDR3: CASRSEYEQFF. Here the CDR3 DNA reads TGTGCCAGCAGGTCCGAGTATGAGCAGTTCTTC.

Note on this clone: It differs at one base from a far larger clone, so likely a read error. The chain employs TRBV5-1 and TRBJ1-5; D ambiguous. The CDR3 is 17 amino acids. The ends were cut back, 1 base at V and 0 bases at J, with 14 bases in the middle. Germline V CDR1 and CDR2: SGHRS, YFSETQ. The CDR3 DNA reads TGCGCCAGCAGCTTGATGTCGGGTTGGGATAGCAATCAGCCCCAGCATTTT. It encodes CASSLMSGWDSNQPQHF.